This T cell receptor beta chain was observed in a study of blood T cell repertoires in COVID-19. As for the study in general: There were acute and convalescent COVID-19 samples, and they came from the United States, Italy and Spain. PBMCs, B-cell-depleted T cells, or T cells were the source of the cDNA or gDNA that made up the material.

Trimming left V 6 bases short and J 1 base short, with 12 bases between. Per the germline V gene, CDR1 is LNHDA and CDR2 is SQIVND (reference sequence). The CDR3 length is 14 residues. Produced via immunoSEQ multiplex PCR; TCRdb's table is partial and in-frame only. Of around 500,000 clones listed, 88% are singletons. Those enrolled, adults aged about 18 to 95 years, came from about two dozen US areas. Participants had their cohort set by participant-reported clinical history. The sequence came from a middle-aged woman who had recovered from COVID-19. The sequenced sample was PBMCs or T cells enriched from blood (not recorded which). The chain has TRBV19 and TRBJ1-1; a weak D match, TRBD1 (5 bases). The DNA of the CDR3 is TGTGCCAGTAGCACCCCAGGGCGGAACACTGAAGCTTTCTTT. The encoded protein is CASSTPGRNTEAFF.